The rows below give T cell receptor beta chains drawn from one sample of a study of T-cell reconstitution after alpha-beta-depleted transplantation in children. TCRdb re-called the PCR reads with MiXCR, one entry per CDR3 protein. The table includes hundreds of thousands of distinct CDR3 sequences, 10% to 15% detected once. Sequencing was performed on PBMCs, mostly from graft donor cells, taken 360 days after TCRalphabeta/CD19-depleted stem cell transplant. The receptors were gathered from a male patient between 10 and 17 years old who had a stem cell transplant for acute myeloid leukemia, so the T cells may come from the graft donor. Each CDR3 is given with its conserved first and last residue. Each record gives: J gene, D gene, V gene, clone size, CDR3 protein, CDR3 DNA. D genes are given only for firm matches. A row's size may be missing; if present it is once, few, many or a size class.

>TRBJ2-7|TRBD1|TRBV27|.
CASSLSDRGRIEQYF
TGTGCCAGCAGTTTATCCGACAGGGGGCGAATCGAGCAGTACTTC
>TRBJ2-6|.|TRBV29-1|few
CSVEGGRERAHSGANVLTF
TGCAGCGTTGAAGGGGGGCGGGAGAGGGCCCACTCTGGGGCCAACGTCCTGACTTTC
>TRBJ2-3|TRBD2|TRBV10-3|many
CAISEGASGITDTQYF
TGTGCCATCAGTGAGGGGGCTAGCGGGATCACAGATACGCAGTATTTT
>TRBJ2-2|.|TRBV7-3|many
CASSLQLYTGELFF
TGTGCCAGCAGCTTACAACTGTACACCGGGGAGCTGTTTTTT
>TRBJ2-2|TRBD2|TRBV7-9|.
CASSPPYWEGRTGELFF
TGTGCCAGCAGCCCTCCTTACTGGGAGGGTCGAACCGGGGAGCTGTTTTTT
>TRBJ2-7|.|TRBV6-2/TRBV6-3|.
CAAAGPLYEQYF
TGTGCCGCGGCCGGACCACTCTACGAGCAGTACTTC
>TRBJ2-7|.|TRBV4-3|.
CASSQEGRGPYEQYF
TGCGCCAGCAGCCAAGAGGGACGCGGACCCTACGAGCAGTACTTC
>TRBJ2-7|TRBD1|TRBV27|many
CASSSPGQGHYEQYF
TGTGCCAGCAGTTCACCGGGACAGGGGCACTACGAGCAGTACTTC
>TRBJ2-5|.|TRBV29-1|many
CSVERGAETQYF
TGCAGCGTTGAACGGGGGGCAGAGACCCAGTACTTC
>TRBJ1-5|.|TRBV12-3/TRBV12-4|.
CASSLGQELGQPQHF
TGTGCCAGCAGTTTAGGGCAGGAACTGGGTCAGCCCCAGCATTTT
>TRBJ2-7|.|TRBV7-3|many
CASSLNRGEQYF
TGTGCCAGCAGCTTAAATCGGGGAGAGCAGTACTTC
>TRBJ1-5|.|TRBV19|few
CASSKAPDQPQHF
TGTGCCAGTAGTAAAGCTCCGGATCAGCCCCAGCATTTT
>TRBJ2-1|.|TRBV29-1|few
CSERHALGEQFF
TGCAGCGAAAGACATGCACTGGGTGAGCAGTTCTTC
>TRBJ2-5|.|TRBV7-8|.
CASSPWKVGTWGETQYF
TGTGCCAGCAGCCCATGGAAGGTCGGGACCTGGGGAGAGACCCAGTACTTC
>TRBJ2-7|TRBD2|TRBV29-1|.
CSVVYGPSGSSGEQYF
TGCAGCGTTGTGTACGGACCTAGCGGGAGTTCGGGAGAGCAGTACTTC
>TRBJ2-3|TRBD2|TRBV7-4|few
CASSLRPLTSGHTDTQYF
TGTGCCAGCAGCCTCCGGCCCTTGACTAGCGGTCACACAGATACGCAGTATTTT
>TRBJ2-1|TRBD2|TRBV12-3/TRBV12-4|.
CASSATSGKPPFF
TGTGCCAGCAGTGCAACTAGCGGGAAACCTCCGTTCTTC
>TRBJ2-7|TRBD2|TRBV12-3/TRBV12-4|.
CASSPRSSGRLREQYF
TGTGCCAGCAGTCCCCGTTCTAGCGGGAGGTTGAGGGAGCAGTACTTC
>TRBJ2-3|.|TRBV7-2|many
CASSRGGLLDTQYF
TGTGCCAGCAGCCGAGGGGGATTACTAGATACGCAGTATTTT
>TRBJ2-7|TRBD1|TRBV14|few
CASSPRQGQSEQYF
TGTGCCAGCAGCCCGCGCCAGGGACAGTCCGAGCAGTACTTC
>TRBJ2-1|.|TRBV12-2|.
CASRLGTGADNEQFF
TGTGCAAGTCGCTTAGGGACAGGGGCGGACAATGAGCAGTTCTTC
>TRBJ2-5|.|TRBV21-1|few
CASSKGQETQYF
TGTGCCAGCAGCAAGGGCCAAGAGACCCAGTACTTC
>TRBJ2-3|.|TRBV18|few
CASSPYRTDTQYF
TGTGCCAGCTCACCCTATCGCACAGATACGCAGTATTTT
>TRBJ2-1|TRBD2|TRBV5-1|few
CASSPGLASVSSYNEQFF
TGCGCCAGCAGCCCTGGACTAGCGTCGGTTAGCTCCTACAATGAGCAGTTCTTC
>TRBJ2-7|.|TRBV11-3|.
CASSLGRGGTYEQYF
TGTGCCAGCAGCTTAGGGCGAGGGGGAACCTACGAGCAGTACTTC
>TRBJ2-1|TRBD2|TRBV4-2|.
CASSQDRLAEASYNEQFF
TGTGCCAGCAGCCAAGATAGGCTAGCGGAGGCCTCCTACAATGAGCAGTTCTTC
>TRBJ1-5|.|TRBV2|few
CAAHGDLNQPQHF
TGTGCCGCTCACGGGGACCTCAATCAGCCCCAGCATTTT
>TRBJ2-7|.|TRBV7-9|few
CASSLASPRRSYEQYF
TGTGCCAGCAGCTTAGCATCTCCTAGAAGGTCCTACGAGCAGTACTTC
>TRBJ2-7|.|TRBV20-1|few
CSARGGARYEQYF
TGCAGTGCTAGAGGGGGCGCCCGGTACGAGCAGTACTTC
>TRBJ2-1|.|TRBV18|.
CASSPRHGGPNEQFF
TGTGCCAGCTCACCCCGACATGGGGGGCCCAATGAGCAGTTCTTC
>TRBJ2-7|TRBD1|TRBV4-2|.
CASSHRGPPYEQYF
TGTGCCAGCAGCCATAGGGGGCCCCCCTACGAGCAGTACTTC
>TRBJ2-2|.|TRBV9|many
CASSVGGELFF
TGTGCCAGCAGCGTAGGCGGGGAGCTGTTTTTT
>TRBJ2-2|.|TRBV2|many
CASTERAPNTGELFF
TGTGCCAGCACCGAAAGGGCCCCAAACACCGGGGAGCTGTTTTTT
>TRBJ2-2|.|TRBV30|few
CAWSWGNTGELFF
TGTGCCTGGAGTTGGGGGAACACCGGGGAGCTGTTTTTT
>TRBJ2-3|.|TRBV28|few
CASSPGGPGGTDTQYF
TGTGCCAGCAGTCCAGGAGGGCCAGGCGGCACAGATACGCAGTATTTT
>TRBJ2-7|TRBD2|TRBV18|few
CASSPLDGRAYEQYF
TGTGCCAGCTCACCACTTGACGGGAGGGCCTACGAGCAGTACTTC
>TRBJ1-2|TRBD1|TRBV18|.
CASSPLEGADYGYTF
TGTGCCAGCTCACCATTGGAGGGGGCGGACTATGGCTACACCTTC
>TRBJ2-5|.|TRBV12-3/TRBV12-4|few
CASSIDSPQETQYF
TGTGCCAGCAGTATCGACAGCCCCCAAGAGACCCAGTACTTC
>TRBJ2-1|.|TRBV6-4|.
CASTPSIRCYNEQFF
TGTGCCAGCACGCCCTCAATCCGTTGTTACAATGAGCAGTTCTTC
>TRBJ2-3|.|TRBV20-1|few
CSVGRSTDTQYF
TGCAGTGTCGGGCGGAGCACAGATACGCAGTATTTT
>TRBJ2-5|.|TRBV15|.
CATSRDLRTQYF
TGTGCCACCAGCAGGGACCTTAGGACCCAGTACTTC
>TRBJ2-5|.|TRBV5-6|few
CASSGQIETQYF
TGTGCCAGCAGCGGTCAGATCGAGACCCAGTACTTC
>TRBJ2-3|.|TRBV12-3/TRBV12-4|many
CASLVLSTDTQYF
TGTGCCAGTCTAGTCCTGAGCACAGATACGCAGTATTTT
>TRBJ2-7|.|TRBV11-2|few
CASSLDLGVSYEQYF
TGTGCCAGCAGCTTAGACCTGGGTGTAAGTTACGAGCAGTACTTC
>TRBJ2-2|TRBD1|TRBV29-1|.
CSVILERTGKSANTGELFF
TGCAGCGTTATTCTAGAGCGGACAGGCAAAAGCGCGAACACCGGGGAGCTGTTTTTT
>TRBJ2-3|.|TRBV6-5|few
CASGTGTDTQYF
TGTGCCAGTGGGACGGGCACAGATACGCAGTATTTT
>TRBJ2-1|.|TRBV20-1|many
CSATGTYYNEQFF
TGCAGTGCTACCGGGACTTACTACAATGAGCAGTTCTTC
>TRBJ2-7|.|TRBV28|.
CASTRRFSYEQYF
TGTGCCAGCACCAGAAGGTTCTCCTACGAGCAGTACTTC
>TRBJ1-4|.|TRBV6-5|.
CASSRPAEKLFF
TGTGCCAGCAGTCGGCCAGCGGAAAAACTGTTTTTT
>TRBJ2-5|.|TRBV27|.
CASSSYRQETQYF
TGTGCCAGCAGTTCGTATCGCCAAGAGACCCAGTACTTC
>TRBJ2-2|.|TRBV7-9|few
CASSSPMNTGELFF
TGTGCCAGCAGCTCCCCCATGAACACCGGGGAGCTGTTTTTT
>TRBJ2-1|TRBD2|TRBV20-1|.
CSANELAGDNEQFF
TGCAGTGCTAACGAACTAGCGGGAGACAATGAGCAGTTCTTC
>TRBJ2-2|TRBD1|TRBV20-1|many
CSARGTGGNTGELFF
TGCAGTGCTAGAGGGACAGGGGGCAACACCGGGGAGCTGTTTTTT
>TRBJ2-1|.|TRBV4-2|few
CASSQDSFRERPSGEQFF
TGTGCCAGCAGCCAAGATTCGTTCCGGGAAAGACCCAGCGGTGAGCAGTTCTTC